These T cell receptor beta chains were read from a single sample in a study of a mutant IDH1 vaccine in newly diagnosed glioma. No antigen has been identified for these receptors. Only in-frame clones appear in the TCRdb table, and some are missing; sequencing was by immunoSEQ multiplex PCR. Among tens of thousands of clones listed, about 90% were seen once. The sequences come from PBMCs, collected from a glioma patient whose treatment included an IDH1 peptide vaccine. These receptor sequences come from a young man with glioma. Each CDR3 is given with its conserved first and last residue. D genes are given only for firm matches. Clone size is stated in some rows and not others, as once, few, many or a class when expanded.

J gene: TRBJ1-5
clone size: .
D gene: .
V gene: TRBV4-2
CDR3 protein: CASSQGGVGQPQHF
CDR3 DNA: TGTGCCAGCAGCCAGGGAGGGGTGGGTCAGCCCCAGCATTTT

J gene: TRBJ2-3
clone size: .
D gene: .
V gene: TRBV15
CDR3 protein: CATSSLVGPATDTQYF
CDR3 DNA: TGTGCCACCAGCAGTTTAGTGGGCCCAGCTACAGATACGCAGTATTTT

J gene: TRBJ2-2
clone size: .
D gene: TRBD2
V gene: TRBV25-1
CDR3 protein: CASSGSPGGLTGELFF
CDR3 DNA: TGTGCCAGCAGTGGATCCCCGGGGGGGCTAACCGGGGAGCTGTTTTTT

J gene: TRBJ1-4
clone size: .
D gene: .
V gene: TRBV5-1
CDR3 protein: CASSPGHANEKLFF
CDR3 DNA: TGCGCCAGCAGCCCCGGACACGCTAATGAAAAACTGTTTTTT

J gene: TRBJ2-5
clone size: .
D gene: TRBD1
V gene: TRBV27
CDR3 protein: CASSLGQGVGETQYF
CDR3 DNA: TGTGCCAGCAGTTTAGGGCAGGGGGTGGGGGAGACCCAGTACTTC

J gene: TRBJ2-7
clone size: .
D gene: TRBD1
V gene: TRBV29-1
CDR3 protein: CSLPDRGDSYEQYF
CDR3 DNA: TGCAGCCTCCCAGACAGGGGGGACTCCTACGAGCAGTACTTC

J gene: TRBJ1-2
clone size: .
D gene: .
V gene: TRBV6-5
CDR3 protein: CASSAGTYGYTF
CDR3 DNA: TGTGCCAGCAGCGCCGGGACCTATGGCTACACCTTC

J gene: TRBJ1-1
clone size: .
D gene: .
V gene: TRBV30
CDR3 protein: CAWSGTENTEAFF
CDR3 DNA: TGTGCCTGGAGCGGAACAGAGAACACTGAAGCTTTCTTT

J gene: TRBJ1-3
clone size: once
D gene: .
V gene: TRBV4-2
CDR3 protein: CASSQEAHSPSGNTIYF
CDR3 DNA: TGTGCCAGCAGCCAAGAAGCTCACTCTCCCTCTGGAAACACCATATATTTT

J gene: TRBJ1-6
clone size: .
D gene: TRBD1
V gene: TRBV27
CDR3 protein: CASSGQAYSPLHF
CDR3 DNA: TGTGCCAGCTCCGGACAGGCATATTCACCCCTCCACTTT

J gene: TRBJ1-1
clone size: .
D gene: .
V gene: TRBV7-2
CDR3 protein: CASSALTGMTEAFF
CDR3 DNA: TGTGCCAGCAGCGCCCTAACAGGGATGACTGAAGCTTTCTTT

J gene: TRBJ1-2
clone size: .
D gene: TRBD1
V gene: TRBV5-6
CDR3 protein: CASSLRQGAYYGYTF
CDR3 DNA: TGTGCCAGCAGCCTCCGGCAGGGGGCCTACTATGGCTACACCTTC

J gene: TRBJ1-1
clone size: .
D gene: .
V gene: TRBV28
CDR3 protein: CASTRMGLNTEAFF
CDR3 DNA: TGTGCCAGCACCCGAATGGGGCTGAACACTGAAGCTTTCTTT

J gene: TRBJ2-7
clone size: .
D gene: TRBD1
V gene: TRBV10-3
CDR3 protein: CAISESSGGGYEQYF
CDR3 DNA: TGTGCCATCAGTGAGTCTTCAGGGGGCGGGTACGAGCAGTACTTC

J gene: TRBJ2-2
clone size: .
D gene: TRBD2
V gene: TRBV7-8
CDR3 protein: CASSRTSGLGELFF
CDR3 DNA: TGTGCCAGCAGCCGGACTAGCGGGCTGGGGGAGCTGTTTTTT

J gene: TRBJ2-7
clone size: .
D gene: TRBD1
V gene: TRBV6-1
CDR3 protein: CASKEGQGPPYEQYF
CDR3 DNA: TGTGCCAGCAAAGAGGGACAGGGGCCCCCCTACGAGCAGTACTTC

J gene: TRBJ1-1
clone size: few
D gene: .
V gene: TRBV29-1
CDR3 protein: CSVGSRGTEAFF
CDR3 DNA: TGCAGCGTTGGTAGCAGGGGAACTGAAGCTTTCTTT

J gene: TRBJ2-1
clone size: .
D gene: TRBD2
V gene: TRBV5-4
CDR3 protein: CASSFVTPGGDEQFF
CDR3 DNA: TGTGCCAGCAGCTTCGTGACACCGGGAGGCGATGAGCAGTTCTTC

J gene: TRBJ2-6
clone size: .
D gene: .
V gene: TRBV15
CDR3 protein: CATSRQGGSGANVLTF
CDR3 DNA: TGTGCCACCAGCAGACAGGGTGGCTCTGGGGCCAACGTCCTGACTTTC

J gene: TRBJ1-1
clone size: .
D gene: .
V gene: TRBV19
CDR3 protein: CASSIQAWDRRGTEAFF
CDR3 DNA: TGTGCCAGTAGTATACAGGCGTGGGACCGCCGGGGCACTGAAGCTTTCTTT

J gene: TRBJ1-4
clone size: .
D gene: .
V gene: TRBV6-6
CDR3 protein: CASTQNEKLFF
CDR3 DNA: TGTGCCAGCACCCAGAATGAAAAACTGTTTTTT

J gene: TRBJ1-1
clone size: .
D gene: .
V gene: TRBV19
CDR3 protein: CASSMMGRNKIF
CDR3 DNA: TGTGCCAGTAGTATGATGGGGAGGAATAAGATCTTT

J gene: TRBJ1-2
clone size: .
D gene: .
V gene: TRBV6-6
CDR3 protein: CASSYSENYGYTF
CDR3 DNA: TGTGCCAGCAGTTACTCGGAGAACTATGGCTACACCTTC

J gene: TRBJ2-1
clone size: .
D gene: TRBD2
V gene: TRBV9
CDR3 protein: CASSVSGRGNEQFF
CDR3 DNA: TGTGCCAGCAGCGTAAGCGGGAGGGGTAATGAGCAGTTCTTC

J gene: TRBJ1-1
clone size: .
D gene: .
V gene: TRBV30
CDR3 protein: CAWSWQDEAFF
CDR3 DNA: TGTGCCTGGAGTTGGCAAGATGAAGCTTTCTTT

J gene: TRBJ2-7
clone size: few
D gene: TRBD2
V gene: TRBV6-5
CDR3 protein: CASSLAGGTYEQYF
CDR3 DNA: TGTGCCAGCAGTTTAGCGGGAGGTACCTACGAGCAGTACTTC

J gene: TRBJ2-7
clone size: once
D gene: TRBD1
V gene: TRBV4-1
CDR3 protein: CASSPSYRGSYEQYF
CDR3 DNA: TGCGCCAGCAGCCCATCCTACAGGGGCTCCTACGAGCAGTACTTC

J gene: TRBJ1-2
clone size: .
D gene: .
V gene: TRBV30
CDR3 protein: CAWSPNTGYTF
CDR3 DNA: TGTGCCTGGAGTCCAAATACCGGCTACACCTTC

J gene: TRBJ1-5
clone size: .
D gene: .
V gene: TRBV6-5
CDR3 protein: CASSRGGYNQPQHF
CDR3 DNA: TGTGCCAGCAGTCGAGGGGGATACAATCAGCCCCAGCATTTT

J gene: TRBJ2-6
clone size: .
D gene: TRBD1
V gene: TRBV5-1
CDR3 protein: CASSSFYTGGLSGANVLTF
CDR3 DNA: TGCGCCAGCAGCTCGTTTTACACAGGGGGCCTTTCTGGGGCCAACGTCCTGACTTTC

J gene: TRBJ1-3
clone size: .
D gene: .
V gene: TRBV6-5
CDR3 protein: CASSYGGHGGNTIYF
CDR3 DNA: TGTGCCAGCAGTTACGGCGGGCACGGGGGAAACACCATATATTTT

J gene: TRBJ2-2
clone size: .
D gene: TRBD1
V gene: TRBV29-1
CDR3 protein: CSVQGASGELFF
CDR3 DNA: TGCAGCGTACAGGGGGCGAGCGGGGAGCTGTTTTTT

J gene: TRBJ2-2
clone size: few
D gene: .
V gene: TRBV18
CDR3 protein: CASSRVTNTGELFF
CDR3 DNA: TGTGCCAGCTCACGGGTTACGAACACCGGGGAGCTGTTTTTT

J gene: TRBJ1-1
clone size: once
D gene: .
V gene: TRBV11-2
CDR3 protein: CASSPRKKDSQSFSEAFF
CDR3 DNA: TGTGCCAGCAGCCCAAGAAAAAAAGACAGTCAGAGTTTCTCAGAAGCTTTCTTT

J gene: TRBJ1-1
clone size: .
D gene: .
V gene: TRBV7-9
CDR3 protein: CASSLDGTKLAEAFF
CDR3 DNA: TGTGCCAGCAGCTTAGACGGGACGAAGTTAGCTGAAGCTTTCTTT

J gene: TRBJ1-1
clone size: .
D gene: TRBD1
V gene: TRBV25-1
CDR3 protein: CASSESRTGQTEAFF
CDR3 DNA: TGTGCCAGCAGTGAATCCCGGACAGGGCAAACTGAAGCTTTCTTT

J gene: TRBJ2-1
clone size: .
D gene: TRBD2
V gene: TRBV6-6
CDR3 protein: CASSYSLAGVRNEQFF
CDR3 DNA: TGTGCCAGCAGTTACTCCCTAGCGGGAGTACGCAATGAGCAGTTCTTC

J gene: TRBJ2-3
clone size: .
D gene: .
V gene: TRBV6-1
CDR3 protein: CASSDRQGLDTQYF
CDR3 DNA: TGTGCCAGCAGTGACAGGCAGGGGTTAGATACGCAGTATTTT

J gene: TRBJ2-2
clone size: .
D gene: .
V gene: TRBV6-5
CDR3 protein: CASEVPSTGELFF
CDR3 DNA: TGTGCCAGCGAGGTCCCCAGCACCGGGGAGCTGTTTTTT

J gene: TRBJ2-1
clone size: .
D gene: TRBD2
V gene: TRBV9
CDR3 protein: CASSVGASGGNEQFF
CDR3 DNA: TGTGCCAGCAGCGTAGGAGCTAGCGGCGGCAATGAGCAGTTCTTC

J gene: TRBJ2-2
clone size: .
D gene: .
V gene: TRBV30
CDR3 protein: CAWNLNTGELFF
CDR3 DNA: TGTGCCTGGAACCTGAACACCGGGGAGCTGTTTTTT

J gene: TRBJ2-7
clone size: .
D gene: .
V gene: TRBV30
CDR3 protein: CAWSPSGTYEQYF
CDR3 DNA: TGTGCCTGGAGTCCAAGCGGCACCTACGAGCAGTACTTC

J gene: TRBJ1-1
clone size: .
D gene: TRBD1
V gene: TRBV28
CDR3 protein: CASTGQPNTEAFF
CDR3 DNA: TGTGCCAGCACGGGACAGCCGAACACTGAAGCTTTCTTT

J gene: TRBJ2-7
clone size: .
D gene: .
V gene: TRBV20-1
CDR3 protein: CSAEKAYEQYF
CDR3 DNA: TGCAGTGCTGAAAAAGCCTACGAGCAGTACTTC

J gene: TRBJ2-2
clone size: .
D gene: .
V gene: TRBV18
CDR3 protein: CASSPRRGELFF
CDR3 DNA: TGTGCCAGCTCTCCACGGCGCGGGGAGCTGTTTTTT

J gene: TRBJ1-2
clone size: .
D gene: .
V gene: TRBV5-6
CDR3 protein: CASSLGSTYGYTF
CDR3 DNA: TGTGCCAGCAGCTTGGGAAGTACTTATGGCTACACCTTC

J gene: TRBJ1-1
clone size: .
D gene: .
V gene: TRBV9
CDR3 protein: CASSLGLHTEAFF
CDR3 DNA: TGTGCCAGCAGCCTAGGGTTGCACACTGAAGCTTTCTTT

J gene: TRBJ2-7
clone size: .
D gene: .
V gene: TRBV7-2
CDR3 protein: CASSLGLNEQYF
CDR3 DNA: TGTGCCAGCAGCTTGGGACTGAACGAGCAGTACTTC

J gene: TRBJ1-2
clone size: .
D gene: .
V gene: TRBV6-5
CDR3 protein: CASSEDLNYGYTF
CDR3 DNA: TGTGCCAGCAGTGAGGACTTGAACTATGGCTACACCTTC

J gene: TRBJ2-7
clone size: .
D gene: TRBD2
V gene: TRBV5-1
CDR3 protein: CASSPTSGSNEQYF
CDR3 DNA: TGCGCCAGCAGCCCCACTAGCGGGAGTAACGAGCAGTACTTC

J gene: TRBJ2-1
clone size: .
D gene: .
V gene: TRBV20-1
CDR3 protein: CSAVTRNEQFF
CDR3 DNA: TGCAGTGCTGTTACTCGGAATGAGCAGTTCTTC